The next 24 T cell receptor beta chains were all read from a single sample in a study of shared clonotypes between healthy human individuals. Naive CD8 cells comprised CD45RO-negative, CCR7-positively selected cells, excluding terminally differentiated effector memory CD45RA+ cells. Method: immunoSEQ multiplex PCR; TCRdb's copy keeps in-frame clones and lacks some. The sample lists around 2,100,000 clones, just under 95% occurring once. The sequenced sample was naive CD8+ T cells sorted from blood. The receptors originated from a man between 18 and 35 years old in good health.

The gene calls are TRBV5-3 and TRBJ2-3; 15 nucleotides agree with TRBD2. TRBV5-3 is identified as an open reading frame with a role that is uncertain. The junction had 15 bases not matched to a gene; V was cut back by 4 bases and J by 6 bases. The CDR3 totals 19 residues. The CDR3 coding sequence is TGTGCCAGAAGCCCAGGACTAGCGGGAGGGCCATCCCCAGTGGATACGCAGTATTTT. Translation gives CARSPGLAGGPSPVDTQYF.

The sample holds one count of this clone. V usage is TRBV7-9 and J usage is TRBJ2-7; TRBD1 might be the D (5 bases). This CDR3 comprises 15 residues. The ends were cut back, 1 base at V and 3 bases at J, with 13 bases in the middle. Germline loops: CDR1 SEHNR, CDR2 FQNEAQ (reference sequence). CDR3 DNA: TGTGCCAGCAGCTTAGTTTGGCAGGGTTACTACGAGCAGTACTTC. Its translation is CASSLVWQGYYEQYF.

The V gene is TRBV2, the J gene TRBJ2-5, with TRBD2 matching 9 bases. Germline V CDR1 and CDR2: SNHLY, FYNNEI. The CDR3 has 17 residues. V lost 3 bases and J lost 1; bases outside the gene matches: 9. CDR3 loop: CASSDRAGGPIQETQYF. In nucleotides, the CDR3 is TGTGCCAGCAGTGATAGAGCGGGAGGACCCATCCAAGAGACCCAGTACTTC.

The chain uses TRBV7-8 and TRBJ2-7, with TRBD1 matching over 7 bases. The CDR3 has 14 amino acids. Germline V gene data show CDR1 as SGHVS and CDR2 as FQNEAQ. With V trimmed by 3 bases and J by 2 bases, 4 bases remained unmatched. CDR3: CASSFRTGPYEQYF. The CDR3 coding sequence is TGTGCCAGCAGCTTCCGGACAGGTCCCTACGAGCAGTACTTC.

The rearrangement joins TRBV19 to TRBJ1-1; no clear D. Trimming pared 3 bases from V and 7 bases from J, leaving 12 bases between. Germline lookup yields CDR1 LNHDA and CDR2 SQIVND (reference sequence). This CDR3 region has 13 residues. The CDR3 loop reads CASSIMSGGEAFF. The CDR3 DNA is TGTGCCAGTAGTATCATGTCGGGCGGTGAAGCTTTCTTT. Combining the CDR3 with reference TRBV19 and TRBJ1-1 gives the whole variable domain DGGITQSPKYLFRKEGQNVTLSCEQNLNHDAMYWYRQDPGQGLRLIYYSQIVNDFQKGDIAEGYSVSREKKESFPLTVTSAQKNPTAFYLCASSIMSGGEAFFGQGTRLTVV.

This clone was picked up one time. The chain couples TRBV5-4 to TRBJ2-7, with D uncertain. The CDR3 has 14 amino acids. V lost 0 bases to trimming and J lost 2 bases, with 9 bases between them. Germline V gene lookup returns CDR1 SGHNT and CDR2 YYREEE (reference sequence). CDR3 DNA sequence: TGTGCCAGCAGCTTGGAGGGCCCTACCTACGAGCAGTACTTC. Protein sequence: CASSLEGPTYEQYF.

The chain joins TRBV7-9 to TRBJ2-2; tentatively, D is TRBD2 (6 bases). Between the trimmed V and J ends, which lost 7 bases and 5 bases, there was a span of 23 bases. Germline values: CDR1 SEHNR, CDR2 FQNEAQ (reference sequence). This CDR3 is 17 amino acids long. The DNA for the CDR3 is TGTGCCAGCATTCCGCGGGATAGGCCCCGAGGGACCGGGGAGCTGTTTTTT. Translation: CASIPRDRPRGTGELFF.

This clone was recorded once. The genes are TRBV28 and TRBJ1-1; a possible D gene is TRBD1 (6 bases). Germline V gene lookup returns CDR1 MDHEN and CDR2 SYDVKM. V lost 3 bases and J lost 10, with 9 bases in between. The CDR3 has 11 residues. Written as DNA, the CDR3 is TGTGCCAGCAGTTTCGGGACATCAGCTTTCTTT. It is translated as CASSFGTSAFF.

The rearrangement links TRBV27 to TRBJ2-7; 7 nucleotides line up with TRBD1. This CDR3 has 16 residues. With 0 bases clipped from V and 1 base from J, the junction kept 6 bases outside the gene matches. Germline-derived CDR1 and CDR2 are MNHEY and SMNVEV (reference sequence). CDR3 residues: CASSLSTGAVSYEQYF. Here the CDR3 DNA reads TGTGCCAGCAGTTTATCTACAGGGGCCGTGTCCTACGAGCAGTACTTC.

This chain joins TRBV6-6 and TRBJ1-1; the match to TRBD1 covers 7 bases. Trimming took 7 bases from V and 5 from J; bases not matched to a gene: 4. This CDR3 has 12 amino acids. The germline CDR1 and CDR2 sequences are MNHNY and SVGAGI (reference sequence). The CDR3 loop reads CASNQGVTEAFF. CDR3 DNA: TGTGCCAGCAACCAGGGGGTAACTGAAGCTTTCTTT.

The genes are TRBV5-4 and TRBJ1-1; 7 nucleotides agree with TRBD1. The J segment lost 1 base and the V segment lost 6 bases, leaving 6 bases of the junction unmatched. CDR3 size: 14 residues. The germline gives CDR1 SGHNT, CDR2 YYREEE (reference sequence). CDR3 region: CASTLQGTNTEAFF. CDR3 coding DNA: TGTGCCAGCACATTACAGGGGACGAACACTGAAGCTTTCTTT.

Comment on this clone: In the same sample, other DNA sequences code for this CDR3. This chain connects TRBV2 to TRBJ2-3, with D maybe TRBD1 (6 bases). The CDR3 is 13 amino acids. Trimming took off 2 bases at V and 4 bases at J, with 7 bases between the two ends. The germline V gene encodes CDR1 SNHLY and CDR2 FYNNEI. As DNA, the CDR3 is TGTGCCAGCAGTGAACAGGGGCCAGATACGCAGTATTTT. It translates to CASSEQGPDTQYF.

V gene TRBV23-1 combines with J gene TRBJ1-2, with D tentatively TRBD1 (6 bases). TRBV23-1 is placed among ORFs of uncertain function. V dropped 0 bases and J dropped 6 bases, with 11 bases sitting between them. The CDR3 is 14 amino acids. The DNA of the CDR3 is TGCGCCAGCAGTCAATCGCCCGGGGGCCATGGCTACACCTTC. This sequence encodes CASSQSPGGHGYTF.

Regarding this clone: In the same sample, other DNA sequences code for this CDR3. The chain employs TRBV28 and TRBJ2-2; D is possibly TRBD2 (5 bases). The CDR3 is made up of 13 amino acids. CDR1 MDHEN and CDR2 SYDVKM come from the germline V gene. V lost 3 bases and J 4 bases, leaving 6 bases between the germline ends. CDR3 protein: CASSFAGTGELFF. CDR3 nucleotides: TGTGCCAGCAGTTTCGCGGGCACCGGGGAGCTGTTTTTT.

The chain links TRBV29-1 to TRBJ1-3; D gene uncertain. V dropped 3 bases and J dropped 2 bases, with 8 bases sitting between them. The CDR3 spans 13 residues. CDR1 is SQVTM and CDR2 is ANQGSEA in the germline V gene. In DNA form, the CDR3 reads TGCAGCGTTGAGGGTTGGCCTGGAAACACCATATATTTT. It yields the protein CSVEGWPGNTIYF.

The table lists this clone with a count of one. The genes are TRBV27 and TRBJ2-1, with 7 nucleotides matching TRBD1. The V and J ends lost 3 bases and 8 bases, in that order; junction bases with no gene match: 4. Germline V gives CDR1 MNHEY, CDR2 SMNVEV (reference sequence). The CDR3 consists of 13 residues. CDR3 amino acids: CASSFRQGYEQFF. CDR3 DNA: TGTGCCAGCAGTTTTAGACAGGGCTATGAGCAGTTCTTC.

As to this clone: This specimen includes other DNA sequences encoding the same CDR3. The chain links TRBV5-8 to TRBJ1-5; D call uncertain. The CDR3 covers 11 residues. V was trimmed by 4 bases and J by 5 bases, leaving 4 bases between them. The germline gives CDR1 SGHTS, CDR2 YDEGEE. Here the CDR3 DNA reads TGTGCCAGCAGCCCGGATCAGCCCCAGCATTTT. It codes for CASSPDQPQHF.

V usage is TRBV10-1 and J usage is TRBJ2-1; the D gene is possibly TRBD2 (6 bases). This CDR3 region has 16 residues. The germline CDR1 and CDR2 sequences are WNHNN and SYGVQD (reference sequence). The germline V and J ends were trimmed by 1 base and 2 bases, with 12 bases remaining between them. In DNA form, the CDR3 reads TGCGCCAGCAGTGAGTGGCGGGAACCCCCCTACAATGAGCAGTTCTTC. Translating gives CASSEWREPPYNEQFF.

The chain uses TRBV14 and TRBJ2-5, with D hard to call. V lost 6 bases and J 4 bases, leaving 24 bases between the germline ends. CDR1 is SGHDN, CDR2 FVKESK, per germline. The CDR3 has 17 residues. CDR3: CASSPFGRNDWGETQYF. DNA for the CDR3: TGTGCCAGCAGTCCTTTCGGACGTAACGATTGGGGAGAGACCCAGTACTTC. The variable domain in full, completed from reference TRBV14 and TRBJ2-5, reads EAGVTQFPSHSVIEKGQTVTLRCDPISGHDNLYWYRRVMGKEIKFLLHFVKESKQDESGMPNNRFLAERTGGTYSTLKVQPAELEDSGVYFCASSPFGRNDWGETQYFGPGTRLLVL.

The chain uses TRBV28 and TRBJ2-5; TRBD2 is a possible D gene (6 bases). The CDR3 covers 17 residues. Germline loops: CDR1 MDHEN, CDR2 SYDVKM. V gave up 7 bases and J gave up 1 base, with 22 bases separating them. This CDR3 reads CASNPRRGREVQETQYF. CDR3 bases: TGTGCCAGCAACCCCCGGCGGGGCAGGGAAGTCCAAGAGACCCAGTACTTC.

This chain joins TRBV7-8 and TRBJ2-3, with D possibly matching TRBD2 (7 bases). Germline V gene sequence: CDR1 SGHVS, CDR2 FQNEAQ. The CDR3 covers 18 residues. Trimming removed 1 base from V and 3 bases from J, with 20 bases in between. CDR3 in DNA: TGTGCCAGCAGCTTAGGTATTGGCGGGGGCCCGGAAACAGATACGCAGTATTTT. The encoded protein is CASSLGIGGGPETDTQYF.

The chain is built from TRBV9 and TRBJ2-2; the D is unclear. This CDR3 region has 17 residues. Between the trimmed V and J ends, which lost 2 bases and 0 bases, there was a span of 14 bases. Germline V lookup: CDR1 SGDLS, CDR2 YYNGEE. CDR3 sequence (DNA): TGTGCCAGCAGCGTGAGCCCTTTTCAAACGAACACCGGGGAGCTGTTTTTT. Translating it yields CASSVSPFQTNTGELFF.

The chain is built from TRBV7-9 and TRBJ1-1; D may be TRBD1 (5 bases). The CDR3 sequence is 15 residues long. V gave up 5 bases and J gave up 1 base, with 14 bases separating them. Germline V lookup: CDR1 SEHNR, CDR2 FQNEAQ (reference sequence). DNA of the CDR3: TGTGCCAGCAGCCAGGGAGGGATTGCGAACACTGAAGCTTTCTTT. Protein product: CASSQGGIANTEAFF.

As for this clone: Germline and junction disagree at one end, which may indicate a read error. V and J are TRBV4-1 and TRBJ2-1, with D unresolved. CDR1 is MGHRA and CDR2 is YSYEKL in the germline V gene. CDR3 length: 13 amino acids. The CDR3 DNA reads as TGCGCCAGCGGCCAAGTGGTGGACCTTGAGCAGTTCTTC. It encodes CASGQVVDLEQFF.